The following is a T cell receptor (beta chain) sequence with its context. Germline V lookup: CDR1 SNHLY, CDR2 FYNNEI. The CDR3 totals 23 residues. V lost 6 bases, J lost 2 bases, and 31 bases stayed unmatched. Donors in Cohort 3 counted as recovered after two negative PCRs, clearance, or symptom resolution. This entry comes from a study of blood T cell repertoires in COVID-19. TCRdb keeps only in-frame clones here, not all; method: immunoSEQ multiplex PCR. Counted here are 250,000 or so clones, more than 75% occurring once; the ten biggest clones make up 1.5% to 2%. The chain links TRBV2 to TRBJ2-5; TRBD1 matches 9 bases. The clonotype comes from a woman aged 45-65 years who had recovered from COVID-19. Sequenced sample: PBMCs or T cells enriched from blood (not recorded which). The CDR3 DNA sequence: TGTGCCAGCAGCTGGGGACAGGGTGGAGGAAGCGGAGGATCGTTTTTTGGGCAAGAGACCCAGTACTTC. Its protein is CASSWGQGGGSGGSFFGQETQYF.